The 6 T cell receptor beta chains given below trace back to one sample, sequenced in a study of shared clonotypes between healthy human individuals. Some clones are missing from TCRdb's copy, which holds only in-frame ones; the method was immunoSEQ multiplex PCR. The sample shows around 1,000,000 clones, around 77% of them seen only once. Input material: memory CD4+ T cells from PBMCs. Subset here: CD45RA-negative fraction. The receptors originated from a man between 18 and 35 years old in good health. Some clones in this sample may be carry-over from other donors' samples.

This clone appeared once. The rearrangement uses TRBV10-3 and TRBJ2-2; D is tentatively TRBD1 or TRBD2 (6 bases each). V was trimmed by 0 bases and J by 4 bases, leaving 15 bases between them. CDR1 ENHRY and CDR2 SYGVKD come from the germline V gene. This CDR3 is built from 17 residues. The CDR3 loop is CAISESDFRGVTGELFF. The DNA for the CDR3 is TGTGCCATCAGTGAGTCGGACTTTAGGGGGGTCACCGGGGAGCTGTTTTTT.

The CDR3 nucleotides read TGCGCCAGCAGCCAATCACTAGCGGGGGGCTCAGATACGCAGTATTTT. It is translated as CASSQSLAGGSDTQYF. J is TRBJ2-3 and V is TRBV4-1; 12 nucleotides match TRBD2. V lost 2 bases to trimming and J lost 4 bases; unmatched junction nucleotides: 4. The CDR3 totals 16 residues. In germline, CDR1 is MGHRA, CDR2 YSYEKL.

With regard to this clone: Other DNA sequences in the same sample also yield this CDR3. The V and J genes are TRBV27 and TRBJ1-2; D uncertain. The CDR3 length is 15 residues. Germline CDR1 and CDR2: MNHEY and SMNVEV (reference sequence). Trimming left V 5 bases short and J 2 bases short, with 15 bases between. In nucleotides, the CDR3 is TGTGCCAGCAGTCTCGGCGGTGGACGCAACTATGGCTACACCTTC. It encodes CASSLGGGRNYGYTF.

This clone was found a few times. The chain employs TRBV18 and TRBJ2-5, with D possibly being TRBD1 (6 bases). V was clipped by 3 bases and J by 3 bases, with 11 bases between them. CDR1 and CDR2 (germline): KGHSH, LQKENI. The CDR3 spans 14 residues. In nucleotides, the CDR3 is TGTGCCAGCTCACCGTACAGGGTGGAAGAGACCCAGTACTTC. This codes for CASSPYRVEETQYF.

With respect to this clone: Just one base apart from a much larger clone, this may be a read error. The chain links TRBV4-3 to TRBJ1-2; TRBD1 matches at 9 bases. Germline lookup yields CDR1 LGHNA and CDR2 YSLEER. V shed 4 bases, J shed 2 bases, and the junction held 2 bases outside the gene matches. CDR3 size: 14 residues. This CDR3 reads CASSPGQGNYGYTF. The CDR3 DNA follows: TGCGCCAGCAGCCCAGGACAGGGGAACTATGGCTACACCTTC.

The chain joins TRBV5-4 to TRBJ2-7; D unresolved. The CDR3 totals 14 residues. The V end was cut by 0 bases, the J end by 5 bases, with 12 bases between. Germline CDR1 reads SGHNT; CDR2 reads YYREEE (reference sequence). The CDR3 sequence: CASSLASSRDEQYF. The CDR3 nucleotides are TGTGCCAGCAGCTTGGCCTCGTCTCGGGACGAGCAGTACTTC.